Detailed here is one T cell receptor (beta chain). The antigen is unknown. V was clipped by 4 bases and J by 4 bases; unmatched bases: 10. CDR1 and CDR2 from the germline V gene are SGDLS and YYNGEE. The CDR3 consists of 16 residues. Autoimmune disease history or systemic immunosuppression barred patients. This entry belongs to a study of OX40 agonist ivuxolimab in advanced cancers. Study-level results: The study observed clonal expansion of CD4+ and CD8+ blood T cells by week 6 at 0.1 to 3.0 mg/kg.

Sequencing used immunoSEQ multiplex PCR; TCRdb keeps in-frame clones, though not all of them. Of tens of thousands of clones detected, around 80% appear once; the ten largest clones hold approximately 2%. This chain uses TRBV9 with TRBJ1-4, with 7 nucleotides matching TRBD1. The receptor's source is an adult with an advanced solid tumor such as melanoma, head and neck, liver or kidney cancer. The material was CD4+ or CD8+ T cells sorted from blood, obtained in a trial of the OX40 agonist ivuxolimab. CDR3 bases: TGTGCCAGCAGCCCTACAGGGGCTGAGCTTAATGAAAAACTGTTTTTT. The encoded protein is CASSPTGAELNEKLFF.